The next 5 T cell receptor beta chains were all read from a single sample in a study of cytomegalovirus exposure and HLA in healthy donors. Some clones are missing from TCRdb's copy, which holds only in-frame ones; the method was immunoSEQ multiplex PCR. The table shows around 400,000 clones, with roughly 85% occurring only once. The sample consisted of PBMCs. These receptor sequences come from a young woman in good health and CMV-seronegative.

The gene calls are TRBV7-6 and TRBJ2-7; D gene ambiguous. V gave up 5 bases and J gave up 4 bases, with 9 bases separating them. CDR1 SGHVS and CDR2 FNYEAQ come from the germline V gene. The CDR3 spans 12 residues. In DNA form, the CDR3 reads TGTGCCAGCAGCCTCACACCATACGAGCAGTACTTC. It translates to CASSLTPYEQYF.

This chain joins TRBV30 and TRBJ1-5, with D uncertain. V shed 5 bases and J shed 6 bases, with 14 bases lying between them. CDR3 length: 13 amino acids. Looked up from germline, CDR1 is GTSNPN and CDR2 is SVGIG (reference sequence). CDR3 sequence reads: CAWGTLPGQPQHF. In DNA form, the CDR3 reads TGTGCCTGGGGAACGCTCCCAGGTCAGCCCCAGCATTTT.

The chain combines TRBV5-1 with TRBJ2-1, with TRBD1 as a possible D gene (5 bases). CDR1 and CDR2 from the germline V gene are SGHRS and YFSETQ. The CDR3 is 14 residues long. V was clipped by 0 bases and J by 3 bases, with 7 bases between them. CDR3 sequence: CASSLGRVYNEQFF. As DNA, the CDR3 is TGCGCCAGCAGCTTGGGCAGGGTCTACAATGAGCAGTTCTTC.

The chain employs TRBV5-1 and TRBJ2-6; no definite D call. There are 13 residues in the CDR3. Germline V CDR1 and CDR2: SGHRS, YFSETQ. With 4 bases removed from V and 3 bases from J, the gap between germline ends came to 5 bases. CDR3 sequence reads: CASSPLGANVLTF. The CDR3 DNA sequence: TGCGCCAGCAGCCCCCTTGGGGCCAACGTCCTGACTTTC.

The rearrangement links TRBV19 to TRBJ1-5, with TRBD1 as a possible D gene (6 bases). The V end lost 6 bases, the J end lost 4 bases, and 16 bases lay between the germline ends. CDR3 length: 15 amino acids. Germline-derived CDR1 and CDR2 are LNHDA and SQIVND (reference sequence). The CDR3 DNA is TGTGCCAGTAGCTGGGGGCAGGCCCGAAATCAGCCCCAGCATTTT. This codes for CASSWGQARNQPQHF. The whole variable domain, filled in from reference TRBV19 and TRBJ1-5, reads DGGITQSPKYLFRKEGQNVTLSCEQNLNHDAMYWYRQDPGQGLRLIYYSQIVNDFQKGDIAEGYSVSREKKESFPLTVTSAQKNPTAFYLCASSWGQARNQPQHFGDGTRLSIL.